This TCR beta chain was identified during a study of neurological immune-mediated disorders. TCRdb reprocessed the 5' RACE reads via MiXCR and lists one record per CDR3 protein. The data show approximately 70,000 distinct CDR3 sequences, roughly 10% seen once. V was trimmed by 6 bases and J by 3 bases, leaving 9 bases between them. This CDR3 region has 13 residues. Germline V gives CDR1 LNHDA, CDR2 SQIVND (reference sequence). This clonotype was counted ten times or more. Sample time point: longitudinal time-point 1 (baseline). The specimen was PBMCs. The receptor was isolated from a man aged 25 to 45 in good health. The V call is TRBV19, the J call TRBJ1-5, with D perhaps matching TRBD1 (5 bases). The CDR3 sequence: CASRDTLNQPQHF. The CDR3 coding sequence is TGTGCCAGTAGGGACACCCTCAATCAGCCCCAGCATTTT. The variable domain in full, with the rest retrieved from reference TRBV19 and TRBJ1-5, is DGGITQSPKYLFRKEGQNVTLSCEQNLNHDAMYWYRQDPGQGLRLIYYSQIVNDFQKGDIAEGYSVSREKKESFPLTVTSAQKNPTAFYLCASRDTLNQPQHFGDGTRLSIL.